The T cell receptor beta chain under discussion was sequenced for a study of human T cells and chemical hapten exposure. Overall study: A 2 cm by 2 cm inner upper arm patch received 2% DPC for sensitization. Largely, small differences in pooled library volume made per-sample TCR yields vary.

This CDR3 region has 16 residues. Germline values: CDR1 SNHLY, CDR2 FYNNEI. Trimming took 7 bases from V and 7 from J; bases not matched to a gene: 13. MiXCR was run by TCRdb on the RACE reads, yielding one entry per CDR3 protein. Of about 380,000 distinct CDR3 sequences listed, about 4.8% are singletons. This clonotype was counted between two and nine times. Its specificity is unknown. Time point denoted: patch test 1, 2 weeks after DPC sensitization. Treatment reported: therapeutic diphenylcyclopropenone sensitization with weekly scalp DPC. Findings and limits, study-wide: Those TCRs sitting above 1 in 1000 frequency stayed the same with DPC sensitization. Relative to controls, expanded TCRs formed significantly more large CDR3 similarity clusters.

V and J are TRBV2 and TRBJ2-1; the match to TRBD2 covers 10 bases. The sequenced sample was whole blood, obtained in connection with sensitization to the hapten diphenylcyclopropenone (DPC). The receptor was derived from a woman aged 50 to 65 with alopecia areata. Some clones in this sample may be carry-over from other donors' samples. The CDR3 DNA reads TGTGCCAGCATTACCGCAGACCCAGCGGGAGGGAATGAGCAGTTCTTC. Its protein product is CASITADPAGGNEQFF.